This T cell receptor beta chain was obtained from a study of blood T cell repertoires in COVID-19. The protocol was immunoSEQ multiplex PCR, while the TCRdb copy is restricted to in-frame clones and leaves out a portion. There are some 140,000 clones in the sample; more than 75% occur only once, and about 2% lies in the top ten. This CDR3 is 15 amino acids long. Per the germline V gene, CDR1 is SGHTA and CDR2 is FQGNSA. Trimming at V came to 5 bases and at J to 8 bases, leaving 5 bases not matched to a gene. This chain connects TRBV7-2 to TRBJ1-6; 11 bases are shared with TRBD1. The sequenced sample consisted of peripheral blood. This TCR came from a man aged 70-80 years with active COVID-19. The CDR3 DNA reads as TGTGCCAGCAGCCGGACAGGGGGCATGCATTCACCCCTCCACTTT. The encoded protein is CASSRTGGMHSPLHF.